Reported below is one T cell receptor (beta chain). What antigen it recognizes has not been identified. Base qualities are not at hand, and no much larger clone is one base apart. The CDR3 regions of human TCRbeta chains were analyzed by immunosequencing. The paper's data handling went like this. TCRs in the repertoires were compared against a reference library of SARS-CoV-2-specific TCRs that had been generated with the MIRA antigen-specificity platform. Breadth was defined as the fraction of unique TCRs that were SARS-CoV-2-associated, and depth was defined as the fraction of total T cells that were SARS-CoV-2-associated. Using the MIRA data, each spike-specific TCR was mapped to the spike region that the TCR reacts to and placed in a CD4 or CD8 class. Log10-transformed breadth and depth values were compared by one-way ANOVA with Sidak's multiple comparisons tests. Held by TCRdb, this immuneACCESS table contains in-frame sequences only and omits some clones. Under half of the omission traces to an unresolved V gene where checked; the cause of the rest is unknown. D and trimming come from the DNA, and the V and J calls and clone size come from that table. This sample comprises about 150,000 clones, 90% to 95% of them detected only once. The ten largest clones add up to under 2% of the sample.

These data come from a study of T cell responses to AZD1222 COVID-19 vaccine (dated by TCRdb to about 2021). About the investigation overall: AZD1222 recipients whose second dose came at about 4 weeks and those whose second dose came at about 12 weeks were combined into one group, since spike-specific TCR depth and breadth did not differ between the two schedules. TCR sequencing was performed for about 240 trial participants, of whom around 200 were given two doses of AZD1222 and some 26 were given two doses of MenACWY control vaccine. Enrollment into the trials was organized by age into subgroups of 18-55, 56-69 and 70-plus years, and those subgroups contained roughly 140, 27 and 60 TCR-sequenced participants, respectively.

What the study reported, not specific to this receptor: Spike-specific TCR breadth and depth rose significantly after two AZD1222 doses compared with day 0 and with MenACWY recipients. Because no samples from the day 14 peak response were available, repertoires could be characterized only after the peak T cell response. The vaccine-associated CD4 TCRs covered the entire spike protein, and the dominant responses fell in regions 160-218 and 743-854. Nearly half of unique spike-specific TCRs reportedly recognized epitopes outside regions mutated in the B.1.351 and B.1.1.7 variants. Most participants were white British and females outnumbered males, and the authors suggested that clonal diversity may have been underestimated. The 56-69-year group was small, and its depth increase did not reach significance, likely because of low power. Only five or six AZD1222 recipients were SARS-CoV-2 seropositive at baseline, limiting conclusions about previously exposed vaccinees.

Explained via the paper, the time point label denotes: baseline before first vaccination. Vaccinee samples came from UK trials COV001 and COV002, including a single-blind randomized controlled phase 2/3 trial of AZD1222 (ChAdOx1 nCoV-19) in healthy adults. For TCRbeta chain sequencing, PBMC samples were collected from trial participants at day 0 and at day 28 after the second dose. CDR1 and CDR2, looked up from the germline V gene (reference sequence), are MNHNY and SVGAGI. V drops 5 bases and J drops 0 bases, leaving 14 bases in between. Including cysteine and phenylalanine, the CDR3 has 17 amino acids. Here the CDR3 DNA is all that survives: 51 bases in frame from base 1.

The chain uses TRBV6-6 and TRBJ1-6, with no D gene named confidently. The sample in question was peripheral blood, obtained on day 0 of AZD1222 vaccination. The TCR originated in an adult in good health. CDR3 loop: CASSQISRSSYNSPLHF. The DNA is TGTGCCAGCAGTCAGATATCTAGGAGCTCCTATAATTCACCCCTCCACTTT.